The 7 T cell receptor beta chains presented below share a single source sample, sequenced in a study of blood T cell repertoires in COVID-19. TCRdb's table, derived via immunoSEQ multiplex PCR, lists solely in-frame clones and lacks some. The sample carries fewer than 250,000 clones, almost 85% recorded once. Sequencing was carried out using peripheral blood. These receptor sequences come from a man over 45 with acute or convalescent COVID-19.

This clone was seen a handful of times. The chain links TRBV25-1 to TRBJ2-7; a possible D gene is TRBD1 (5 bases). CDR3 length: 14 amino acids. Per germline, CDR1 MGHDK and CDR2 SYGVNS. The ends were cut back, 6 bases at V and 1 base at J, with 13 bases in the middle. CDR3 DNA: TGTGCCAGCAGATTAACAGGAAATTCCTACGAGCAGTACTTC. Translated, it gives CASRLTGNSYEQYF.

This clone was detected only a few times. V and J are TRBV7-3 and TRBJ2-3, with TRBD1 as a possible D gene (5 bases). The CDR3 spans 14 residues. Trimming cost V 2 bases and J 2 bases, with 8 bases left between them. The germline CDR1 and CDR2 sequences are SGHTA and FQGTGA. This CDR3 reads CASSLDSYTDTQYF. The CDR3 DNA is TGTGCCAGCAGCTTAGACAGTTACACAGATACGCAGTATTTT.

There are many counts of this clone. This sequence joins TRBV7-6 and TRBJ2-7, with 9 bases lining up with TRBD1. CDR1 is SGHVS, CDR2 FNYEAQ, per germline. CDR3 length: 15 amino acids. The V gene end was trimmed by 4 bases and the J gene end by 2 bases; junction bases not matched to a gene: 6. CDR3 in amino acids: CASSSQGQGTYEQYF. The CDR3 coding sequence is TGTGCCAGCAGCTCCCAGGGACAGGGTACCTACGAGCAGTACTTC.

The V and J genes are TRBV4-2 and TRBJ2-5; 11 nucleotides align to TRBD2. V was pared by 4 bases and J by 4 bases, with 11 bases of the junction left unmatched. The germline V gene encodes CDR1 LGHNA and CDR2 YNFKEQ. This CDR3 has 17 amino acids. CDR3 loop: CASSPGTSGASGETQYF. CDR3 nucleotide sequence: TGTGCCAGCAGCCCCGGGACTAGCGGAGCCAGCGGAGAGACCCAGTACTTC.

The chain uses TRBV19 and TRBJ2-7; 14 nucleotides line up with TRBD2. The CDR3 loop spans 15 amino acids. Trimming cost V 3 bases and J 9 bases; bases outside gene matches: 7. The germline gives CDR1 LNHDA, CDR2 SQIVND (reference sequence). The CDR3 bases are TGTGCCAGTAGTATTGGCGGGACTAGCGGGAGCGGGCAGTACTTC. Its translation is CASSIGGTSGSGQYF.

The chain has TRBV28 and TRBJ1-4; TRBD1 matches at 7 bases. Germline CDR1 is MDHEN and CDR2 is SYDVKM. This CDR3 has 13 residues. Trimming at V came to 10 bases and at J to 0 bases, leaving 2 bases not matched to a gene. CDR3: CAIQGATNEKLFF. The CDR3 region has the DNA TGTGCCATCCAGGGGGCAACTAATGAAAAACTGTTTTTT. Combining the CDR3 with reference TRBV28 and TRBJ1-4 gives the whole variable domain DVKVTQSSRYLVKRTGEKVFLECVQDMDHENMFWYRQDPGLGLRLIYFSYDVKMKEKGDIPEGYSVSREKKERFSLILESASTNQTSMYLCAIQGATNEKLFFGSGTQLSVL.

This sequence joins TRBV5-4 and TRBJ2-5; 13 bases line up with TRBD2. This CDR3 has 18 residues. CDR1 is SGHNT and CDR2 is YYREEE in the germline V gene (reference sequence). V was clipped by 3 bases and J by 5 bases; unmatched bases: 13. The CDR3 reads CASSSGTSGKRNWETQYF. Here the CDR3 DNA reads TGTGCCAGCAGCTCCGGGACTAGCGGGAAGCGGAATTGGGAGACCCAGTACTTC. Full variable domain (outside the CDR3, taken from reference TRBV5-4 and TRBJ2-5): ETGVTQSPTHLIKTRGQQVTLRCSSQSGHNTVSWYQQALGQGPQFIFQYYREEENGRGNFPPRFSGLQFPNYSSELNVNALELDDSALYLCASSSGTSGKRNWETQYFGPGTRLLVL.